This T cell receptor (beta chain) was recorded in a study of cytomegalovirus exposure and HLA in healthy donors. V lost 8 bases, J lost 7 bases, and 5 bases stayed unmatched. Germline values: CDR1 MNHEY, CDR2 SMNVEV (reference sequence). This CDR3 is 12 amino acids long. With 60 Vbeta and 13 Jbeta primers, the PCR was carried out. Assay used: immunoSEQ multiplex PCR; TCRdb lists only in-frame clones, some missing. The table lists about 110,000 clones, approximately 80% of them singletons. Sample: PBMCs. This clonotype was sampled from a man aged 25 to 40 in good health and CMV-seropositive. V and J are TRBV27 and TRBJ1-2; TRBD1 aligns across 9 bases. For the CDR3, the DNA is TGTGCCAGCCGTACAGGGGGCCGTGGCTACACCTTC. Translation gives CASRTGGRGYTF.